The 20 T cell receptor beta chains below all came from one sample that was sequenced in a study of CD8 T cells in ankylosing spondylitis. Each CDR3 protein is one row after TCRdb ran MiXCR on the 5' RACE reads. The profile covers 150,000 to 200,000 distinct CDR3 sequences, with around 13% appearing a single time and more than 9.5% taken by the ten largest. The sequenced sample was blood, either unsorted or a sorted T cell fraction (not recorded which). The origin of the receptors is a female donor with ankylosing spondylitis or in good health (not recorded which).

The rearrangement joins TRBV30 to TRBJ2-1; D not resolved. In germline, CDR1 is GTSNPN, CDR2 SVGIG (reference sequence). Trimming pared 4 bases from V and 7 bases from J, leaving 5 bases between. The CDR3 covers 10 residues. For the CDR3, the DNA is TGTGCCTGGATGGTAAATGAGCAGTTCTTC. Residues: CAWMVNEQFF. The whole variable domain, filled in from reference TRBV30 and TRBJ2-1, reads SQTIHQWPATLVQPVGSPLSLECTVEGTSNPNLYWYRQAAGRGLQLLFYSVGIGQISSEVPQNLSASRPQDRQFILSSKKLLLSDSGFYLCAWMVNEQFFGPGTRLTVL.

In this sample, this clonotype turned up many times. The chain has TRBV7-2 and TRBJ2-3; TRBD1 is a possible D gene (7 bases). This CDR3 spans 16 amino acids. V lost 6 bases, J lost 3 bases, and 19 bases lay in between. From germline, CDR1 is SGHTA and CDR2 FQGNSA. CDR3 loop: CASRTRGQSVTDTQYF. As DNA, the CDR3 is TGTGCCAGCAGGACGCGGGGACAGTCGGTGACAGATACGCAGTATTTT.

This clonotype was picked up a small number of times. The rearrangement uses TRBV11-1 and TRBJ2-2, with 14 bases that match TRBD2. The ends lost 6 bases at V and 3 bases at J; junction bases unmatched: 12. The CDR3 extends over 19 amino acids. Germline V lookup: CDR1 SGHAT, CDR2 FQDESV (reference sequence). The CDR3 nucleotides are TGTGCCAGCAGACGGGGACCCCCGGGACTAGCGGGAGACACCGGGGAGCTGTTTTTT. This sequence encodes CASRRGPPGLAGDTGELFF. The full variable domain, its missing parts supplied by reference TRBV11-1 and TRBJ2-2, is EAEVAQSPRYKITEKSQAVAFWCDPISGHATLYWYRQILGQGPELLVQFQDESVVDDSQLPKDRFSAERLKGVDSTLKIQPAELGDSAMYLCASRRGPPGLAGDTGELFFGEGSRLTVL.

The J gene is TRBJ1-4, the V gene TRBV7-9, with D perhaps TRBD1 (5 bases). This CDR3 contains 15 residues. Per germline, CDR1 SEHNR and CDR2 FQNEAQ (reference sequence). V was pared by 6 bases and J by 4 bases, with 15 bases between. CDR3: CASSSGRGGNEKLFF. The CDR3 DNA follows: TGTGCCAGCAGTTCCGGGCGGGGCGGTAATGAAAAACTGTTTTTT.

In its sample, this clonotype was seen a few times. The chain combines TRBV19 with TRBJ2-1; 9 nucleotides line up with TRBD1. CDR1 LNHDA and CDR2 SQIVND come from the germline V gene (reference sequence). CDR3 length: 15 amino acids. V was pared by 4 bases and J by 8 bases, with 9 bases of the junction left unmatched. The CDR3 spells CASSTTGGPLHEQFF. The CDR3 nucleotides read TGTGCCAGTAGTACCACAGGGGGCCCTTTGCATGAGCAGTTCTTC.

This clonotype was observed many times. The CDR3 protein is CASSLDSMTAYGYTF. The CDR3 nucleotides are TGTGCCAGCAGCTTAGATTCAATGACAGCCTATGGCTACACCTTC. This chain connects TRBV7-6 to TRBJ1-2; possibly TRBD1 for D (5 bases). This CDR3 comprises 15 residues. The germline gives CDR1 SGHVS, CDR2 FNYEAQ. V lost 1 base to trimming and J lost 4 bases, with 13 bases between them. Full variable domain (rest looked up from reference TRBV7-6 and TRBJ1-2): GAGVSQSPRYKVTKRGQDVALRCDPISGHVSLYWYRQALGQGPEFLTYFNYEAQQDKSGLPNDRFSAERPEGSISTLTIQRTEQRDSAMYRCASSLDSMTAYGYTFGSGTRLTVV.

This clonotype was counted between two and nine times. V and J are TRBV10-3 and TRBJ1-5; D ambiguous. Germline CDR1 reads ENHRY; CDR2 reads SYGVKD. This CDR3 has 13 residues. V lost 1 base and J lost 1, with 2 bases in between. The CDR3 nucleotides read TGTGCCATCAGTGAGTTAAGCAATCAGCCCCAGCATTTT. Amino acid sequence: CAISELSNQPQHF.

This clonotype was seen only a few times. J is TRBJ1-5 and V is TRBV11-1; 8 positions match TRBD1. V dropped 4 bases and J dropped 4; count of bases not matched to a gene: 15. This CDR3 region has 18 residues. Germline V gene lookup returns CDR1 SGHAT and CDR2 FQDESV (reference sequence). The CDR3 loop reads CASSSNHGQGGGNQPQHF. CDR3 DNA: TGTGCCAGCAGCTCGAACCATGGACAGGGTGGGGGGAATCAGCCCCAGCATTTT.

This clonotype was seen a handful of times. The V call is TRBV20-1, the J call TRBJ1-5, with 9 bases that match TRBD1. Trimming took 2 bases from V and 0 from J; bases not matched to a gene: 8. Germline V gene lookup returns CDR1 DFQATT and CDR2 SNEGSKA (reference sequence). The CDR3 totals 17 residues. The CDR3 region has the DNA TGCAGTGCTAGACGTCCCGGGACAGGGCTTAGCAATCAGCCCCAGCATTTT. Its translation is CSARRPGTGLSNQPQHF.

This clonotype was seen ten or more times. The chain employs TRBV14 and TRBJ1-1; D uncertain. CDR3 length equals 16 residues. Germline assignment: CDR1 SGHDN and CDR2 FVKESK. V gave up 0 bases and J gave up 4 bases, with 15 bases separating them. In nucleotides, the CDR3 is TGTGCCAGCAGCCAAGAAGCCCTTTCGATAGGCACTGAAGCTTTCTTT. The encoded protein is CASSQEALSIGTEAFF. The full variable domain, its missing parts supplied by reference TRBV14 and TRBJ1-1, is EAGVTQFPSHSVIEKGQTVTLRCDPISGHDNLYWYRRVMGKEIKFLLHFVKESKQDESGMPNNRFLAERTGGTYSTLKVQPAELEDSGVYFCASSQEALSIGTEAFFGQGTRLTVV.

As concerns this clonotype: A single base separates this from a much larger clone, so it may be a read error. The chain recombines TRBV7-7 with TRBJ2-3; 8 bases map to TRBD2. The germline CDR1 and CDR2 sequences are SSHAT and FNYEAQ (reference sequence). The CDR3 loop spans 16 amino acids. The CDR3 spells CARSSSSSGFTGTQYF. The DNA of the CDR3 is TGTGCCAGAAGCTCCTCCTCTAGCGGGTTCACTGGTACGCAGTATTTT.

In regard to this clonotype: A much larger clone sits a single nucleotide away, making a read error possible. This chain joins TRBV12-3 or TRBV12-4 and TRBJ1-4; the match to TRBD1 covers 8 bases. CDR3 length equals 14 residues. Trimming took 8 bases from V and 15 from J; bases not matched to a gene: 17. CDR3 sequence (DNA): TGTGCCAGCGGCAAGGACAGGGAACTGGAATCGGTGTTTTTT. It codes for CASGKDRELESVFF.

This clonotype appeared many times. The V call is TRBV20-1, the J call TRBJ1-6, with D maybe TRBD1 (5 bases). V gave up 3 bases and J gave up 7 bases, with 13 bases separating them. Germline V CDR1 and CDR2: DFQATT, SNEGSKA (reference sequence). The CDR3 runs 14 residues. The CDR3 here is CSARPGTENSPLHF. Here the CDR3 DNA reads TGCAGTGCTAGGCCCGGGACCGAAAATTCACCCCTCCACTTT.

The J gene is TRBJ2-1, the V gene TRBV6-2 or TRBV6-3; no clear D. Trimming stripped 2 bases from V and 4 bases from J, with 18 bases between. CDR1 is MNHEY, CDR2 SVGEGT, per germline. The CDR3 totals 17 residues. The CDR3 reads CASSYLPIQPPYNEQFF. The DNA of the CDR3 is TGTGCCAGCAGTTACCTGCCAATTCAACCCCCTTACAATGAGCAGTTCTTC.

The chain couples TRBV5-1 to TRBJ2-1; 8 bases are a match to TRBD2. Germline V gene sequence: CDR1 SGHRS, CDR2 YFSETQ. The junction had 10 bases not matched to a gene; V was cut back by 4 bases and J by 7 bases. This CDR3 is 15 amino acids long. The CDR3 bases are TGCGCCAGCAGCACCAACGGGGGGGCTGGGAATGAGCAGTTCTTC. Protein sequence: CASSTNGGAGNEQFF.

This clonotype has more than one count but fewer than ten. V and J are TRBV7-7 and TRBJ2-5; possible D gene TRBD1, 6 bases. The CDR3 has 13 amino acids. The V end lost 4 bases, the J end lost 5 bases, and 11 bases lay between the germline ends. The germline V gene has CDR1 SSHAT and CDR2 FNYEAQ (reference sequence). As DNA, the CDR3 is TGTGCCAGCAGCTCAACAGGGAGCGAGACCCAGTACTTC. It translates to CASSSTGSETQYF.

There are many counts of this clonotype. This chain uses TRBV12-3 or TRBV12-4 with TRBJ1-2, with a weak D call TRBD1 (5 bases). V lost 2 bases and J lost 5, with 12 bases in between. This CDR3 comprises 14 residues. The CDR3 is CASSLREGTYGYTF. The CDR3 nucleotides read TGTGCCAGCAGTTTACGGGAGGGGACTTATGGCTACACCTTC.

This clonotype was seen ten or more times. This sequence joins TRBV15 and TRBJ2-1; TRBD2 matches at 10 bases. In germline, CDR1 is LNHNV, CDR2 YYDKDF (reference sequence). The CDR3 runs to 16 residues. Trimming removed 8 bases from V and 5 bases from J; junction bases left unmatched: 12. CDR3 in amino acids: CATAGPLGLADNEQFF. Written as DNA, the CDR3 is TGTGCCACCGCAGGACCGTTAGGACTAGCGGACAATGAGCAGTTCTTC.

The chain is built from TRBV20-1 and TRBJ2-4; a possible D gene is TRBD1 (5 bases). From germline, CDR1 is DFQATT and CDR2 SNEGSKA (reference sequence). CDR3 length: 17 amino acids. V lost 0 bases and J lost 3, with 18 bases in between. CDR3 loop: CSARDRLGVGDKNIQYF. In DNA, the CDR3 is TGCAGTGCTAGAGATCGTTTAGGGGTTGGCGACAAAAACATTCAGTACTTC.

There are many counts of this clonotype. The V call is TRBV12-3 or TRBV12-4, the J call TRBJ1-3; the D gene is possibly TRBD1 (6 bases). The CDR3 extends over 16 amino acids. V was shortened by 5 bases and J by 4 bases, with 18 bases between the two germline ends. The CDR3 DNA reads as TGTGCCAGCAGTACTACTTTGTGGGGGCAGGGAAACACCATATATTTT. Protein sequence: CASSTTLWGQGNTIYF.